This T cell receptor beta chain was identified during a study of T cell responses to AZD1222 COVID-19 vaccine. The study, taken as a whole, reports: Reportedly, nearly half the spike-specific TCRs target unmutated variant regions. Clonal diversity was possibly underestimated, and white British individuals and females predominated among donors.

V trimming: 5 bases; J trimming: 5 bases; junction bases outside the gene matches: 9. CDR3 length: 14 amino acids. Germline V gives CDR1 MNHEY, CDR2 SVGAGI. Regarding this clone: What it recognizes is unknown.

TCRdb's copy holds only in-frame clones and misses some; the assay was immunoSEQ multiplex PCR. The repertoire has fewer than 120,000 clones, roughly 92% of them found once; the top ten carry roughly 2.5%. The gene calls are TRBV6-5 and TRBJ2-7, with TRBD1 identical over 7 bases. The sample consisted of peripheral blood, taken 28 days after the second AZD1222 dose. The receptor was derived from an adult who received the AZD1222 COVID-19 vaccine. This CDR3 reads CASSRQGTGHEQYF. In DNA form, the CDR3 reads TGTGCCAGCAGTCGACAGGGTACTGGGCACGAGCAGTACTTC.